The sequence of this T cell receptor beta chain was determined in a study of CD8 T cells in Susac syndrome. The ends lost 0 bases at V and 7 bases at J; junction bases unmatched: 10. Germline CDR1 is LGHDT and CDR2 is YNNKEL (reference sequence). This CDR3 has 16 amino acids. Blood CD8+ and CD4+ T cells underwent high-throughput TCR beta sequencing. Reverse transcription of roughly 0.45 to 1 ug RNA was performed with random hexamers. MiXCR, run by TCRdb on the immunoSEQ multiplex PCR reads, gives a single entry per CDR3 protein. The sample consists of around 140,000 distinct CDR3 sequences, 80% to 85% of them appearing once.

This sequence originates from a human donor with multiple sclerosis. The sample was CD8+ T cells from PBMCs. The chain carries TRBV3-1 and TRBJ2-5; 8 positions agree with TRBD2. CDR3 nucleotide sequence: TGTGCCAGCAGCCAAGACGGGGGACTAGTGGTTGGGACCCAGTACTTC. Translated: CASSQDGGLVVGTQYF.